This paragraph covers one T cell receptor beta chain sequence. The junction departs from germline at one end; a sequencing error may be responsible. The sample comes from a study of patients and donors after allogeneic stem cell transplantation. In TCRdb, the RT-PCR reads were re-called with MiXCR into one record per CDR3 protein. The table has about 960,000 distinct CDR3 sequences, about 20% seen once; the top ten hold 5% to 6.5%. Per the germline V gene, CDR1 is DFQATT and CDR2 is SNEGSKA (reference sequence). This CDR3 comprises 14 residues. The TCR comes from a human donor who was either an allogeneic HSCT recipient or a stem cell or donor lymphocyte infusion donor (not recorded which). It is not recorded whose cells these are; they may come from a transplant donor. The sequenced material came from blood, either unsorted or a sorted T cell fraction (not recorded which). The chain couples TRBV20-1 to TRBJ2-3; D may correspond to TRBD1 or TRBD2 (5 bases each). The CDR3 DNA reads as TGCAGTGCTCCGACACTAGACAGCACAGATACGCAGAATTTT. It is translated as CSAPTLDSTDTQNF.